This TCR beta chain is from a study of metastatic and nonmetastatic thyroid tumors. Study-level information: Samples came from malignant and benign thyroid patients, and repertoires were compared across blood and tumor or nodule tissue. Findings of the study overall: Relative to benign nodules, malignant thyroid tumors were reportedly characterized by significantly elevated TCR beta diversity in blood and tumor.

TCRdb ran MiXCR on the PCR reads. The profile shows more than 10,000 clones, roughly a quarter of them singletons. Thyroid surgery had not been preceded by any treatment in any patient. This clone was counted a few times. Antigen specificity is unknown. From germline, CDR1 is MNHNS and CDR2 SASEGT. The CDR3 has 15 residues. Trimming cost V 3 bases and J 3 bases; bases outside gene matches: 5. The V call is TRBV6-1, the J call TRBJ2-1; 7 positions agree with TRBD2. Sequencing was performed on tumor tissue. This receptor was obtained from a female donor with papillary thyroid cancer or a benign thyroid nodule (not recorded which). Some clones in this sample may be carry-over from other donors' samples. Written as DNA, the CDR3 is TGTGCCAGCAGTGATGAAGCGGGAATCTACAATGAGCAGTTCTTC. The encoded protein is CASSDEAGIYNEQFF.